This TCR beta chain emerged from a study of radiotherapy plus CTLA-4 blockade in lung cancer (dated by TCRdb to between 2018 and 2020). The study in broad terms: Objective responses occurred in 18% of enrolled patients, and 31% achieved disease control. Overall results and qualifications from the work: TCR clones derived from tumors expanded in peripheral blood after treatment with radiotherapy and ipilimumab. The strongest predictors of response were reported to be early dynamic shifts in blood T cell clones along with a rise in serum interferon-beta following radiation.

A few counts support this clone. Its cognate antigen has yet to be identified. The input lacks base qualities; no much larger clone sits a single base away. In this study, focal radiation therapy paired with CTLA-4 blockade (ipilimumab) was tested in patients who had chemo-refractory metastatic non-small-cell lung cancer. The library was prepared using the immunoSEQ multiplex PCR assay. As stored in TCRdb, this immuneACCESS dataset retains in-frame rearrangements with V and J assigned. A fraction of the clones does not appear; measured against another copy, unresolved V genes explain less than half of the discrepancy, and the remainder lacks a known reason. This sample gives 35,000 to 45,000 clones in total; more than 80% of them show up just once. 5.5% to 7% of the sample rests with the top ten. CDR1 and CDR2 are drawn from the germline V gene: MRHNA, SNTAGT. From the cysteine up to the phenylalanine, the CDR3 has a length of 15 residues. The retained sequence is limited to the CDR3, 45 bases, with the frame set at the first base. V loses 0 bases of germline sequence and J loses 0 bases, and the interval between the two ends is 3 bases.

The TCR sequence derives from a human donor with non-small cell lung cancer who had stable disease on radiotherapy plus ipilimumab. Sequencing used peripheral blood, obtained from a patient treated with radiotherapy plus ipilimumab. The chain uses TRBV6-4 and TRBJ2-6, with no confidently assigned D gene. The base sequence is TGTGCCAGCAGTGACTCCAGCTCTGGGGCCAACGTCCTGACTTTC. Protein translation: CASSDSSSGANVLTF.